The T cell receptor (beta chain) described here comes from a study of cytotoxic CD8 clonotypes in ibrutinib-treated CLL. Study details: Responses: some 25 partial, 2 complete; after median approximately 67 months, around 15 stayed remitted, approximately twelve progressed.

Here immunoSEQ multiplex PCR was the method, and the copy in TCRdb shows in-frame clones only, minus some. The table has some 200,000 clones, roughly three quarters seen once. This clone came up a few times. The sample in question was PBMCs, obtained after 12 months of ibrutinib treatment. The receptor was derived from a human donor with chronic lymphocytic leukemia.

The CDR3 region is CASSEEGYEQYF. Here the CDR3 DNA reads TGTGCCAGCAGTGAAGAGGGCTACGAGCAGTACTTC. This rearrangement joins TRBV2 to TRBJ2-7; D call uncertain. Trimming left V 1 base short and J 3 bases short, with 4 bases between. The CDR3 totals 12 residues. The V gene's germline CDR1 is SNHLY and CDR2 FYNNEI.